This is a list of T cell receptor beta chains from one sample in a study of T cells in localized non-small cell lung cancer. Profiling relied on immunoSEQ multiplex PCR, and the TCRdb table lists in-frame clones only, not all of them. The table lists 50,000 to 70,000 clones, 80% to 90% of them singletons. The sample was PBMCs, taken before any cancer treatment. These receptors all stem from a man aged 35-75 years with stage II lung adenocarcinoma. The CDR3 runs from the conserved cysteine through the conserved F or W. A D gene is named only where the DNA matches it firmly. A row's size may be missing; if present it is once, few, many or a size class.

D	V	J	length	size	DNA	CDR3
.	TRBV11-2	TRBJ2-7	14	.	TGTGCCAGCAGCCAGGAACCGTTCGTCAACGAGCAGTACTTC	CASSQEPFVNEQYF
.	TRBV10-3	TRBJ2-3	11	.	TGTGCCATCAGTGACACAGATACGCAGTATTTT	CAISDTDTQYF
.	TRBV7-2	TRBJ2-3	12	.	TGTGCCAGCAGCTTAGACACAGATACGCAGTATTTT	CASSLDTDTQYF
.	TRBV7-9	TRBJ2-1	15	.	TGTGCCAGCAGCTCATCCGGGACGGCGAGGGGTGAGCAGTTCTTC	CASSSSGTARGEQFF
.	TRBV7-9	TRBJ2-2	13	.	TGTGCCAGCAGCAGAATAGCCGGCGGGGAGCTGTTTTTT	CASSRIAGGELFF
.	TRBV11-1	TRBJ2-7	13	.	TGTGCCAGCAGCTTACCAGGGTCCCACGAGCAGTACTTC	CASSLPGSHEQYF
.	TRBV5-1	TRBJ1-2	12	.	TGCGCCAGCAGCAAAGCTAACTATGGCTACACCTTC	CASSKANYGYTF
.	TRBV29-1	TRBJ1-1	13	.	TGCAGCGCCTGGTCGTTTGGAGGTACTGAAGCTTTCTTT	CSAWSFGGTEAFF
TRBD2	TRBV9	TRBJ2-5	15	once	TGTGCCAGCAGCGTAGGAACTAGCGGTCAAGGGACCCAGTACTTC	CASSVGTSGQGTQYF
.	TRBV4-2	TRBJ2-3	15	.	TGTGCCAGCAGCCAGGGAGACAGAGTTGCAGATACGCAGTATTTT	CASSQGDRVADTQYF
.	TRBV5-4	TRBJ2-5	15	.	TGTGCCAGCAGCTTTTATTTGGGGCAGAGAGAGACCCAGTACTTC	CASSFYLGQRETQYF
.	TRBV10-3	TRBJ1-2	12	.	TGTGCCATCAGTGACCCCCCAAACGGCTACACCTTC	CAISDPPNGYTF
.	TRBV9	TRBJ1-3	16	.	TGTGCCAGCAGCGTAGAGTGGAACCCCTCTGGAAACACCATATATTTT	CASSVEWNPSGNTIYF
.	TRBV10-3	TRBJ2-5	11	few	TGTGCCATCAGGAAAGAAGAGACCCAGTACTTC	CAIRKEETQYF
TRBD1	TRBV5-5	TRBJ2-5	15	.	TGTGCCAGCAGCGCCGGGACAGGGCCACAAGAGACCCAGTACTTC	CASSAGTGPQETQYF
.	TRBV15	TRBJ2-7	16	.	TGTGCCACCACCGGGGATGACAGCAAGGGCGCCTACGAGCAGTACTTC	CATTGDDSKGAYEQYF
TRBD1	TRBV18	TRBJ1-1	14	.	TGTGCCAGCTCTACCGGGACAGGGGGCACTGAAGCTTTCTTT	CASSTGTGGTEAFF
TRBD1	TRBV27	TRBJ1-2	16	once	TGTGCCAGCAGCCAAGGGGACAGACTTACTAACTATGGCTACACCTTC	CASSQGDRLTNYGYTF
.	TRBV11-3	TRBJ2-7	14	.	TGTGCCAGCAGCTTAGACGGGAGAAGGTACGAGCAGTACTTC	CASSLDGRRYEQYF
.	TRBV19	TRBJ1-2	15	.	TGTGCCAGTATTGGAACTGGCCGCGATAACTATGGCTACACCTTC	CASIGTGRDNYGYTF
.	TRBV18	TRBJ2-3	15	.	TGTGCCAGCTCACCACCGGGACACCACACAGATACGCAGTATTTT	CASSPPGHHTDTQYF
TRBD1	TRBV5-8	TRBJ2-7	16	.	TGTGCCAGCAGCTTGGAAGGGACAGGGGTTGCCTACGAGCAGTACTTC	CASSLEGTGVAYEQYF
TRBD2	TRBV11-2	TRBJ2-1	13	.	TGTGCCAGCAGCCGAGGACTAGCTCCTGAGCAGTTCTTC	CASSRGLAPEQFF
.	TRBV19	TRBJ1-1	16	.	TGTGCCAGTAGTATAATGGGCCGGTACCTGAACACTGAAGCTTTCTTT	CASSIMGRYLNTEAFF
TRBD1	TRBV5-1	TRBJ2-3	15	.	TGCGCCAGCAGCTTCCGACAGGGCCCCAGCGATACGCAGTATTTT	CASSFRQGPSDTQYF
.	TRBV7-2	TRBJ1-5	16	few	TGTGCCAGCAGCTTAGCGTTCAGGGTAGAGGATCAGCCCCAGCATTTT	CASSLAFRVEDQPQHF
.	TRBV6-5	TRBJ1-1	15	.	TGTGCCAGCAGTTATCAGGGCAAAATGAACACTGAAGCTTTCTTT	CASSYQGKMNTEAFF
.	TRBV7-2	TRBJ1-5	15	.	TGTGCCAGCAGCTTGGAAAACAGGGCAAATCAGCCCCAGCATTTT	CASSLENRANQPQHF
.	TRBV28	TRBJ1-4	11	.	TGTGCCAGCCGTTTTAATGAAAAACTGTTTTTT	CASRFNEKLFF
.	TRBV4-2	TRBJ1-4	15	.	TGTGCCAGCAGCCCGCCTCGGGGAACTAATGAAAAACTGTTTTTT	CASSPPRGTNEKLFF
.	TRBV7-9	TRBJ1-2	16	.	TGTGCCAGCAGCTTAGGCAGGGAGGCCTCAGGTGGAGGCTACACCTTC	CASSLGREASGGGYTF
.	TRBV10-3	TRBJ2-1	14	.	TGTGCCATCAGTGAGGTGGCCGGGGTGGCTGAGCAGTTCTTC	CAISEVAGVAEQFF
.	TRBV6-5	TRBJ1-1	13	few	TGTGCCAGCAGTTACGACAGGAAAAGTTTGGCTTTCTTT	CASSYDRKSLAFF
.	TRBV9	TRBJ1-5	14	.	TGTGCCAGCTCGAGAACAGGACGAGGTCAGCCCCAGCATTTT	CASSRTGRGQPQHF
TRBD1	TRBV29-1	TRBJ2-7	13	.	TGCAGCTTTAGGACAGGGGGCTACGAGGAGCAGTACTTC	CSFRTGGYEEQYF
TRBD1	TRBV7-2	TRBJ2-7	16	few	TGTGCCAGCAGCTCATGGACAGGCCCAAGCTCCTACGAGCAGTACTTC	CASSSWTGPSSYEQYF
TRBD2	TRBV7-2	TRBJ2-2	16	.	TGTGCCAGCAGCTTAAACGGACTAGTTGACACCGGGGAGCTGTTTTTT	CASSLNGLVDTGELFF
TRBD1	TRBV6-1	TRBJ1-3	18	.	TGTGCCAGCAGTGAAGCTGCGGGGGGGACAGGGACTGGAAACACCATATATTTT	CASSEAAGGTGTGNTIYF
.	TRBV6-5	TRBJ2-1	14	.	TGTGCCGGAGACCGGGCCCTAAAAAACAATGAGCAGTTCTTC	CAGDRALKNNEQFF
.	TRBV30	TRBJ1-3	13	.	TGTGCCTGGAGTCGGGGCTCCGGAAACACCATATATTTT	CAWSRGSGNTIYF
TRBD2	TRBV4-3	TRBJ2-1	15	.	TGCGCCAGCAGCCAAGCTAGCGGGGCAAACAATGAGCAGTTCTTC	CASSQASGANNEQFF
.	TRBV6-4	TRBJ1-1	14	.	TGTGCCAGCACTTTAACACCAGGGGCCGCCCGGGCTTTCTTT	CASTLTPGAARAFF
.	TRBV18	TRBJ1-4	16	.	TGTGCCAGCTCACCTGGGACCCCCGGGCATCGGGAAAAACTGTTTTTT	CASSPGTPGHREKLFF
TRBD1	TRBV19	TRBJ1-3	16	.	TGTGCCAGTACCTCCGGGACAGGGGGTTCTGGAAACACCATATATTTT	CASTSGTGGSGNTIYF
.	TRBV7-7	TRBJ2-2	14	.	TGTGCTAGCAGCCCTTCGGGCCTGCGCGGGGAGCTGTTTTTT	CASSPSGLRGELFF
TRBD1	TRBV7-8	TRBJ1-4	13	.	TGTGCCAGCAGCCGACAGGGGAATGAAAAACTGTTTTTT	CASSRQGNEKLFF
.	TRBV6-1	TRBJ1-3	16	.	TGTGCCAGCAGTGAACCCGGTGGGGGGTCTGGAAACACCATATATTTT	CASSEPGGGSGNTIYF
.	TRBV5-1	TRBJ1-1	16	.	TGCGCCAGCAGCCCACTTTCTGGGACATTGAACACTGAAGCTTTCTTT	CASSPLSGTLNTEAFF
TRBD2	TRBV7-2	TRBJ2-5	18	.	TGTGCCAGCAGCTTAGTCGCGGGTGGGACTAGCGCCCAAGAGACCCAGTACTTC	CASSLVAGGTSAQETQYF
.	TRBV27	TRBJ1-3	15	.	TGTGCCAGCAGAGCCGCGGAGTTCTCTGGAAACACCATATATTTT	CASRAAEFSGNTIYF
.	TRBV15	TRBJ1-2	14	.	TGTGCCACCAGCAGAGGGCAGGGTTCCTATGGCTACACCTTC	CATSRGQGSYGYTF
.	TRBV11-2	TRBJ1-2	13	few	TGTGCCAGCAGCTTAAACAGAAACTATGGCTACACCTTC	CASSLNRNYGYTF
.	TRBV18	TRBJ1-1	15	.	TGTGCCAGCTCAAGCGGGCGGCCGGCAAACGCTGAAGCTTTCTTT	CASSSGRPANAEAFF
TRBD2	TRBV18	TRBJ2-5	19	once	TGTGCCAGCTCACCACGGGCCGGTGGGACTAGCGGGGGCCAAGAGACCCAGTACTTC	CASSPRAGGTSGGQETQYF
.	TRBV7-6	TRBJ1-3	16	.	TGTGCCAGCAGCTCAGGCGGGGGGCTCTCTGGAAACACCATATATTTT	CASSSGGGLSGNTIYF
TRBD1	TRBV7-9	TRBJ2-2	17	once	TGTGCCAGCAGCTTAGCGGAAGCGACAGGGGTACCCGGGGAGCTGTTTTTT	CASSLAEATGVPGELFF
.	TRBV30	TRBJ1-1	14	few	TGTGCCTGGGACCCGGGACTGAGGAACACTGAAGCTTTCTTT	CAWDPGLRNTEAFF